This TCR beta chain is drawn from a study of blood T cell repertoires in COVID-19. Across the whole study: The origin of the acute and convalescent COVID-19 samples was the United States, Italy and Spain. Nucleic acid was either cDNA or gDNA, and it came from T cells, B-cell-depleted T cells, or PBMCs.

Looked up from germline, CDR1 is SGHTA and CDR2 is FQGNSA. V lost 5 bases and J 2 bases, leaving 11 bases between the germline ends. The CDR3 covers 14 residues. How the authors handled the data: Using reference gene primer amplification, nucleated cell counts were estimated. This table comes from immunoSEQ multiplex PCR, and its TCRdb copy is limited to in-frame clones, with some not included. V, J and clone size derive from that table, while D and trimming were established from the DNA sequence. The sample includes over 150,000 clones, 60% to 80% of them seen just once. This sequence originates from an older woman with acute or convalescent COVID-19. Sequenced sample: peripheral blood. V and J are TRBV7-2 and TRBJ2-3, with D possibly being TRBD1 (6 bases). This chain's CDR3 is CASSQGGYTDTQYF. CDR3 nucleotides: TGTGCCAGCAGCCAAGGGGGTTACACAGATACGCAGTATTTT.